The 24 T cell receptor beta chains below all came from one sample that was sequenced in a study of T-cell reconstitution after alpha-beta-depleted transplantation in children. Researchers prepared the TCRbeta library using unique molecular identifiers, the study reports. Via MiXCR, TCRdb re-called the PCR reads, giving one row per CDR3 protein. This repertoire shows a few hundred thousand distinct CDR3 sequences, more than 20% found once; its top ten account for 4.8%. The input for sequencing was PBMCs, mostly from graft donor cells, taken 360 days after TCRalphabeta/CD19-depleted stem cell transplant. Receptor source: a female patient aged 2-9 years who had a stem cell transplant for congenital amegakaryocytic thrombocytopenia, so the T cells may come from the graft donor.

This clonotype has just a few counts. The CDR3 nucleotides read TGCAGTGCTAGAGTCCAGCAAACGCAGTATTTT. Amino acid sequence: CSARVQQTQYF. The chain is built from TRBV20-1 and TRBJ2-3; no clear D. The CDR3 extends over 11 amino acids. V was pared by 1 base and J by 9 bases, with 8 bases between. CDR1 and CDR2 from the germline V gene are DFQATT and SNEGSKA (reference sequence).

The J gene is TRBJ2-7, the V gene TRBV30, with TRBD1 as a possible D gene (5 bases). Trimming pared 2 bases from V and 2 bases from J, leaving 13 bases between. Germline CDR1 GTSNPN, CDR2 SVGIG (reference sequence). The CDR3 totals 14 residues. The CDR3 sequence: CAWSLAGFTYEQYF. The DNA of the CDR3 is TGTGCCTGGAGTTTGGCAGGGTTTACCTACGAGCAGTACTTC.

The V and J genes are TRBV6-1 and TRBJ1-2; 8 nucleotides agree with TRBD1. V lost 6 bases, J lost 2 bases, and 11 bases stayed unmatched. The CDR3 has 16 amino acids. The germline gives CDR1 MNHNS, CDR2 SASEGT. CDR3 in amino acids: CASSRQGSYFNYGYTF. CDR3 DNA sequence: TGTGCCAGCAGCCGACAGGGGTCCTACTTCAACTATGGCTACACCTTC.

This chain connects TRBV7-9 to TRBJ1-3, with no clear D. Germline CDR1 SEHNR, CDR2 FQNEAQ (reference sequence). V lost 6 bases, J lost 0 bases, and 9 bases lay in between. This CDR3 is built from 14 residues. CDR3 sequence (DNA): TGTGCCAGCAGTTGGTTTGACTCTGGAAACACCATATATTTT. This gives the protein CASSWFDSGNTIYF.

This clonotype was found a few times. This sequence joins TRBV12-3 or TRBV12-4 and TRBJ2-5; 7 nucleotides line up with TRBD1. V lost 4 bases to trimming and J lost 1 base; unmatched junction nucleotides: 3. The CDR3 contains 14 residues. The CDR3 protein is CASSSPGGQETQYF. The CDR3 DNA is TGTGCCAGCAGTTCACCAGGGGGCCAAGAGACCCAGTACTTC.

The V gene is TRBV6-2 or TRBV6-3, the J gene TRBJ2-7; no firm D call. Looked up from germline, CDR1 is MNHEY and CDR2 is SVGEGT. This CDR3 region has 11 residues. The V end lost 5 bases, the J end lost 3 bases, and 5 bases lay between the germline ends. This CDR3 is CASSQIYEQYF. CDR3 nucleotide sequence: TGTGCCAGCAGTCAGATCTACGAGCAGTACTTC.

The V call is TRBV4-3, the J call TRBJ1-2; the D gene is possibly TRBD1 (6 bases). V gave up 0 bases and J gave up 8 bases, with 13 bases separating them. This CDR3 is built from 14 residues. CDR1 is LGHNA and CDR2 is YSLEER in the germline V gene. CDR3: CASSQDGDTVGYTF. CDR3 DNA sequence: TGCGCCAGCAGCCAAGACGGGGACACCGTGGGCTACACCTTC.

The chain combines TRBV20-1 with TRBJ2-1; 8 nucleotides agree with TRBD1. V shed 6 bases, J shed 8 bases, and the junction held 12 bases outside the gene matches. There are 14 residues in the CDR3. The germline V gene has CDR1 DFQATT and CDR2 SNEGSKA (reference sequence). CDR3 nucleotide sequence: TGCAGTGCCCTCGAGGACAGGGCGAACGATGAGCAGTTCTTC. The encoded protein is CSALEDRANDEQFF.

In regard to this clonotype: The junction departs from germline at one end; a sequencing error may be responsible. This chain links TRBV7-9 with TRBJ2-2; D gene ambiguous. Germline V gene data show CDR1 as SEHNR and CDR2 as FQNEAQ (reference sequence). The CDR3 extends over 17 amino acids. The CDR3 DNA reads TGTGGCAGCAGCATCTCCCCGACTCCCTCGAACACCGGGGAGCTGTTTTTT. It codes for CGSSISPTPSNTGELFF.

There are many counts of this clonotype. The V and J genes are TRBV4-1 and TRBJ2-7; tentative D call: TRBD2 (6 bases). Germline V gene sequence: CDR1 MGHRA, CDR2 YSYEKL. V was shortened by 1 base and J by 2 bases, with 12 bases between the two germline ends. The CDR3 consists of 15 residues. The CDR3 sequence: CASSQVGGIAYEQYF. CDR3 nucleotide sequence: TGCGCCAGCAGCCAAGTCGGCGGGATAGCCTACGAGCAGTACTTC.

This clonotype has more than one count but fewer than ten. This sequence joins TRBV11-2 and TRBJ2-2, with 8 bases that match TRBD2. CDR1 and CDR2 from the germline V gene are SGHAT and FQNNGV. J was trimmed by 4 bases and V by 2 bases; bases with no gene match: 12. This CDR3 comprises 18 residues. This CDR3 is CASSLRVARGGSTGELFF. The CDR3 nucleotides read TGTGCCAGCAGCTTAAGAGTGGCCCGGGGGGGCAGCACCGGGGAGCTGTTTTTT.

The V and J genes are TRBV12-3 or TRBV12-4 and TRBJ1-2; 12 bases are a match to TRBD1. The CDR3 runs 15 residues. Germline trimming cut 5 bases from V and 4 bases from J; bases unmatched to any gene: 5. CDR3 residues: CASSGTGGHPYGYTF. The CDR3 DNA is TGTGCCAGCAGTGGGACAGGGGGCCACCCCTATGGCTACACCTTC.

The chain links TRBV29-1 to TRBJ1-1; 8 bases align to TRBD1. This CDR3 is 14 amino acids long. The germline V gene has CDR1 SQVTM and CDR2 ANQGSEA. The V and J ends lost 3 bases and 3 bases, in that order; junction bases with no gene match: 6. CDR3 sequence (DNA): TGCAGCGTTGATACGGACAGGGCGTACACTGAAGCTTTCTTT. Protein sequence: CSVDTDRAYTEAFF. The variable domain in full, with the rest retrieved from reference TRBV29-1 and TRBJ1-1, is SAVISQKPSRDICQRGTSLTIQCQVDSQVTMMFWYRQQPGQSLTLIATANQGSEATYESGFVIDKFPISRPNLTFSTLTVSNMSPEDSSIYLCSVDTDRAYTEAFFGQGTRLTVV.

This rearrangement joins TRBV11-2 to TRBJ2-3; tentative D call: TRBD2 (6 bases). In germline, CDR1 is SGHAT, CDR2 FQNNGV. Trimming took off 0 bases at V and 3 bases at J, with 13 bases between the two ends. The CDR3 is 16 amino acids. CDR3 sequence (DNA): TGTGCCAGCAGCTTAGATCGGGGGAGTCGTACAGATACGCAGTATTTT. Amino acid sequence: CASSLDRGSRTDTQYF.

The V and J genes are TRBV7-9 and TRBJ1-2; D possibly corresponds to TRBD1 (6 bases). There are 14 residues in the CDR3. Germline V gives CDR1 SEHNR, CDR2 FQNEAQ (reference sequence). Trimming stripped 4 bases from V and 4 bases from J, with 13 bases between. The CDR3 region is CASSSPTGIYGYTF. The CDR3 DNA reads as TGTGCCAGCAGCTCGCCAACAGGGATCTATGGCTACACCTTC.

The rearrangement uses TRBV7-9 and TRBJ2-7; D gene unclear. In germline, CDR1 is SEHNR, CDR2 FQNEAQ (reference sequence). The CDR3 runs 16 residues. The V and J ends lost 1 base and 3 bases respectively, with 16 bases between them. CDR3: CASSLGPLWSDYEQYF. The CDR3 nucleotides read TGTGCCAGCAGCTTAGGCCCCCTTTGGTCCGACTACGAGCAGTACTTC.

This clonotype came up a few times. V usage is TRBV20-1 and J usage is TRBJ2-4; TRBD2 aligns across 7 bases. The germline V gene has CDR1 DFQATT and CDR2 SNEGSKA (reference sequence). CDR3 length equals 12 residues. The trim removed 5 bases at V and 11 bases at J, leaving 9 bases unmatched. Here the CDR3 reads CSAQYGRSLQYF. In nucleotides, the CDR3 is TGCAGTGCTCAATACGGGAGGTCTCTTCAGTACTTC.

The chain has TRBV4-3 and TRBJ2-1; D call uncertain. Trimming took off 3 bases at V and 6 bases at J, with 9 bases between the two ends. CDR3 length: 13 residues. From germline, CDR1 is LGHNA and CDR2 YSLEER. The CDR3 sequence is CASSHVTRNEQFF. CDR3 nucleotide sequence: TGCGCCAGCAGCCACGTAACTCGCAATGAGCAGTTCTTC.

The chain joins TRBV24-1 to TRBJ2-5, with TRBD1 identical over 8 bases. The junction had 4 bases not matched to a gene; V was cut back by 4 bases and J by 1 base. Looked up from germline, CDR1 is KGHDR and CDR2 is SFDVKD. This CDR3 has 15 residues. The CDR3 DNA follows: TGTGCCACCAGTGAGCCCACAGGGGGCCAAGAGACCCAGTACTTC. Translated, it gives CATSEPTGGQETQYF.

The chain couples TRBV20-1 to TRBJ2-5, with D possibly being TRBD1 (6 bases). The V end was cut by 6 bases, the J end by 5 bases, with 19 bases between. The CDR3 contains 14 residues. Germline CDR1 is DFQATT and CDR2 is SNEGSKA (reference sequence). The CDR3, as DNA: TGCAGTGCGACCGATGCCACAGGGCTGGAGACCCAGTACTTC. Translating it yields CSATDATGLETQYF.

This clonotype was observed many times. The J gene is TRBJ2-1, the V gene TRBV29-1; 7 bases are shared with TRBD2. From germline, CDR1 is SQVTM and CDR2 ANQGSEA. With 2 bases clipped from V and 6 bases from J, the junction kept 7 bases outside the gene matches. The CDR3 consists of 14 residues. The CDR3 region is CSVEFRGRTNEQFF. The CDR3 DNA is TGCAGCGTTGAATTCCGCGGGAGAACCAATGAGCAGTTCTTC.

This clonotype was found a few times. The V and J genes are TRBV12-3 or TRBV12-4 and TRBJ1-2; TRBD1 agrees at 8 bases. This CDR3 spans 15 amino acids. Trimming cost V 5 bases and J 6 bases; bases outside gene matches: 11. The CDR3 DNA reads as TGTGCCAGCAGTCTCAGAGGGACAGGAGATAATGGCTACACCTTC. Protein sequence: CASSLRGTGDNGYTF.

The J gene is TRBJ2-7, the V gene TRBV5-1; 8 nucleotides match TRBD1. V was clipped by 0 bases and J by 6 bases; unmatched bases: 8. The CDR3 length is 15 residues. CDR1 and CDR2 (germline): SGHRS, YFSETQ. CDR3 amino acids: CASSLGTGIFSEQYF. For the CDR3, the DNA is TGCGCCAGCAGCTTGGGGACAGGGATTTTTTCCGAGCAGTACTTC.

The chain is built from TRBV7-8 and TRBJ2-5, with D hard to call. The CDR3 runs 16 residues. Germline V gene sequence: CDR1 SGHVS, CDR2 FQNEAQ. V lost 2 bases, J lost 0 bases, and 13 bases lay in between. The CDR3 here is CASSLRSPIDQETQYF. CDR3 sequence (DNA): TGTGCCAGCAGCTTAAGGTCCCCGATCGACCAAGAGACCCAGTACTTC.